A single TCR beta chain is shown here with its context. Its antigen is as yet unknown. V lost 2 bases to trimming and J lost 4 bases; unmatched junction nucleotides: 2. CDR1 and CDR2 (germline): SNHLY, FYNNEI. This CDR3 comprises 14 residues. This sample is drawn from a study of shared clonotypes between healthy human individuals. Across the study: The people who gave samples were a couple of women and three men aged 18 to 49. Study outcomes and limitations: The sharing of roughly 5% of naive CD4 clonotypes was seen across a handful of donors. Sample collection involved blood only; tissue repertoires are likely different.

Replicate PCRs for sorted subsets used around 200 ng DNA; this equaled about 30,000 T cell genomes. Sequencing used immunoSEQ multiplex PCR; TCRdb keeps in-frame clones, though not all of them. The table lists under 650,000 clones, almost 97% of them singletons, with 0.06% in the top ten. The chain recombines TRBV2 with TRBJ2-3; 8 bases are a match to TRBD2. The sequenced sample consisted of naive CD4+ T cells sorted from blood. Described subset: CD45RA+ positively selected. The TCR comes from a young woman in good health. CDR3 sequence reads: CASSESGSPDTQYF. In DNA, the CDR3 is TGTGCCAGCAGTGAAAGCGGGAGCCCAGATACGCAGTATTTT.